Below are 22 T cell receptor beta chains sequenced from a single sample in a study of shared clonotypes between healthy human individuals (dated by TCRdb to 2020 to 2021). CD8 naive samples were CD45RO-negative cells positively selected for CCR7, giving a CD45RA+CCR7+ population that excluded TemRA cells. Preparation of the library involved the immunoSEQ multiplex PCR assay. TCRdb holds this immuneACCESS table with in-frame rearrangements only. Some clones are missing; in checked studies, unresolved V genes explain under half, and the rest has no known cause. The sample contains some 630,000 clones, 96% of them found a single time. The ten largest clones represent less than 0.13% of the sample. Input material: naive CD8+ T cells sorted from blood. The sample's cell subset or site label is to be understood as: CD45RA+CCR7+. Source of these receptors: a woman aged 25 to 45 in good health.

This clone was picked up one time. This sequence joins TRBV6-5 and TRBJ2-3; D possibly corresponds to TRBD2 (5 bases). This CDR3 region has 14 residues. Germline CDR1 reads MNHEY; CDR2 reads SVGAGI. Trimming removed 5 bases at V and 4 bases at J, with 13 bases between. The CDR3 region is CASSERSGADTQYF. CDR3 in DNA: TGTGCCAGCAGTGAAAGGTCCGGGGCAGATACGCAGTATTTT.

The chain joins TRBV10-3 to TRBJ2-1; D possibly corresponds to TRBD2 (6 bases). This CDR3 contains 17 residues. With 4 bases removed from V and 0 bases from J, the gap between germline ends came to 16 bases. Germline V CDR1 and CDR2: ENHRY, SYGVKD. This CDR3 is CAISGEAGWPSYNEQFF. CDR3 nucleotide sequence: TGTGCCATCAGTGGGGAGGCAGGGTGGCCCTCCTACAATGAGCAGTTCTTC.

This chain links TRBV28 with TRBJ1-1; no clear D. This CDR3 spans 14 amino acids. V was trimmed by 7 bases and J by 6 bases, leaving 18 bases between them. CDR1 and CDR2 from the germline V gene are MDHEN and SYDVKM. The CDR3 bases are TGTGCCAGCAAGAAGAGGGCTGGCGGCGCTGAAGCTTTCTTT. Protein product: CASKKRAGGAEAFF.

CDR3 loop: CASSSLAGGPPPEQFF. CDR3 DNA: TGTGCCAGCAGCTCCTTAGCGGGAGGACCCCCCCCCGAGCAGTTCTTC. The rearrangement links TRBV7-9 to TRBJ2-1; 10 bases align to TRBD2. V lost 4 bases and J lost 10; bases outside the gene matches: 13. This CDR3 has 16 residues. Germline CDR1 reads SEHNR; CDR2 reads FQNEAQ (reference sequence).

The chain has TRBV4-1 and TRBJ2-5, with a possible D match to TRBD2 (6 bases). CDR3 size: 18 residues. Germline V gene data show CDR1 as MGHRA and CDR2 as YSYEKL. The V and J ends lost 3 bases and 3 bases respectively, with 23 bases between them. The CDR3 DNA follows: TGCGCCAGCAGCCACTCGGGGGTTGGCGGGGCACCCAAAGAGACCCAGTACTTC. Translation gives CASSHSGVGGAPKETQYF.

J is TRBJ2-7 and V is TRBV29-1; either TRBD1 or TRBD2 may fit D (5 bases each). The CDR3 sequence is 16 residues long. V lost 6 bases to trimming and J lost 2 bases, with 23 bases between them. Germline CDR1 reads SQVTM; CDR2 reads ANQGSEA. CDR3 residues: CSVGVGLGFPAYEQYF. The CDR3 DNA reads TGCAGCGTGGGGGTTGGGTTGGGTTTCCCGGCCTACGAGCAGTACTTC.

This sequence joins TRBV28 and TRBJ1-5; possibly TRBD1 for D (5 bases). The CDR3 covers 14 residues. Germline-derived CDR1 and CDR2 are MDHEN and SYDVKM. Between the trimmed V and J ends, which lost 6 bases and 6 bases, there was a span of 15 bases. Here the CDR3 reads CASSLTQGSQPQHF. In nucleotides, the CDR3 is TGTGCCAGCAGCCTGACTCAGGGAAGTCAGCCCCAGCATTTT.

The chain couples TRBV11-3 to TRBJ2-3, with D perhaps TRBD2 (5 bases). V was cut by 4 bases and J by 3 bases, with 14 bases left in between. Looked up from germline, CDR1 is SGHNT and CDR2 is YENEEA. CDR3 size: 15 residues. The CDR3 sequence is CASSSGVARTDTQYF. The CDR3 DNA reads as TGTGCCAGCAGCTCCGGGGTCGCCAGGACAGATACGCAGTATTTT.

DNA for the CDR3: TGTGCCAGCAGCACTGCAACAGGGGCTCCCTTCAATGAGCAGTTCTTC. Amino acid sequence: CASSTATGAPFNEQFF. This chain connects TRBV11-2 to TRBJ2-1, with TRBD1 identical over 7 bases. This CDR3 is built from 16 residues. V was clipped by 5 bases and J by 6 bases; unmatched bases: 13. Per the germline V gene, CDR1 is SGHAT and CDR2 is FQNNGV.

V usage is TRBV5-4 and J usage is TRBJ2-1, with 12 positions matching TRBD1. This CDR3 contains 14 residues. CDR1 is SGHNT, CDR2 YYREEE, per germline (reference sequence). The V segment lost 5 bases and the J segment 9 bases; nucleotides outside the gene matches: 6. CDR3 in DNA: TGTGCCAGCAGATCAGGGACAGGGGGCGCTGAGCAGTTCTTC. The encoded protein is CASRSGTGGAEQFF. Full variable domain (remainder filled in from reference TRBV5-4 and TRBJ2-1): ETGVTQSPTHLIKTRGQQVTLRCSSQSGHNTVSWYQQALGQGPQFIFQYYREEENGRGNFPPRFSGLQFPNYSSELNVNALELDDSALYLCASRSGTGGAEQFFGPGTRLTVL.

CDR3 nucleotides: TGTGCCAGCAGTCTACACCCTGGGACAGGGAATCAGCCCCAGCATTTT. This translates into CASSLHPGTGNQPQHF. This chain uses TRBV28 with TRBJ1-5, with 9 bases lining up with TRBD1. V shed 5 bases, J shed 4 bases, and the junction held 9 bases outside the gene matches. The CDR3 has 16 residues. Per the germline V gene, CDR1 is MDHEN and CDR2 is SYDVKM.

The CDR3 reads CSVIGQGVRSYEQYF. The CDR3 DNA follows: TGCAGCGTCATTGGACAGGGGGTGCGATCCTACGAGCAGTACTTC. The chain combines TRBV29-1 with TRBJ2-7; 10 nucleotides line up with TRBD1. J gave up 1 base and V 6 bases, and 9 bases lay outside the gene matches. This CDR3 contains 15 residues. CDR1 is SQVTM and CDR2 is ANQGSEA in the germline V gene.

The genes are TRBV11-2 and TRBJ1-1; D remains unclear. V was clipped by 5 bases and J by 3 bases, with 10 bases between them. This CDR3 has 13 amino acids. From germline, CDR1 is SGHAT and CDR2 FQNNGV. DNA of the CDR3: TGTGCCAGCAGCCCCCTGATGGACACTGAAGCTTTCTTT. This codes for CASSPLMDTEAFF. Based on the CDR3 plus reference TRBV11-2 and TRBJ1-1, the full variable domain is EAGVAQSPRYKIIEKRQSVAFWCNPISGHATLYWYQQILGQGPKLLIQFQNNGVVDDSQLPKDRFSAERLKGVDSTLKIQPAKLEDSAVYLCASSPLMDTEAFFGQGTRLTVV.

The chain carries TRBV4-1 and TRBJ2-7; D is uncertain. Trimming removed 0 bases from V and 2 bases from J, with 8 bases in between. The CDR3 runs to 14 residues. Germline V CDR1 and CDR2: MGHRA, YSYEKL. This CDR3 is CASSQEATAYEQYF. The DNA of the CDR3 is TGCGCCAGCAGCCAAGAAGCGACGGCCTACGAGCAGTACTTC.

The chain is built from TRBV10-3 and TRBJ2-3; TRBD2 aligns across 9 bases. The CDR3 is 15 amino acids. From germline, CDR1 is ENHRY and CDR2 SYGVKD. J gave up 5 bases and V 5 bases, and 8 bases lay outside the gene matches. The DNA for the CDR3 is TGTGCCATCAGTTTTAGCGGGAGCCGAGAAGATACGCAGTATTTT. Its translation is CAISFSGSREDTQYF.

This chain links TRBV28 with TRBJ2-7; 7 bases align to TRBD1. V shed 6 bases and J 1 base; nucleotides not matched to a gene: 9. Germline assignment: CDR1 MDHEN and CDR2 SYDVKM. The CDR3 has 15 amino acids. Here the CDR3 reads CASSLGTALSYEQYF. DNA of the CDR3: TGTGCCAGCAGCTTAGGGACAGCATTATCCTACGAGCAGTACTTC.

The rearrangement uses TRBV5-6 and TRBJ2-7, with a possible D match to TRBD1 (5 bases). There are 14 residues in the CDR3. Looked up from germline, CDR1 is SGHDT and CDR2 is YYEEEE. V lost 3 bases to trimming and J lost 2 bases, with 12 bases between them. The CDR3 DNA sequence: TGTGCCAGCAGCTGGGGTGACAGTACCTACGAGCAGTACTTC. Amino acids: CASSWGDSTYEQYF.

The chain is built from TRBV5-5 and TRBJ2-7; TRBD2 aligns across 13 bases. Germline trimming cut 2 bases from V and 5 bases from J; bases unmatched to any gene: 4. The CDR3 is 15 residues long. From germline, CDR1 is SGHKS and CDR2 YYEKEE (reference sequence). In DNA form, the CDR3 reads TGTGCCAGCAGCTTCTGGACTAGCGGGAGCCACGAGCAGTACTTC. Its translation: CASSFWTSGSHEQYF.

This chain joins TRBV30 and TRBJ1-3, with TRBD1 as a possible D gene (6 bases). The CDR3 length is 14 residues. Trimming stripped 2 bases from V and 0 bases from J, with 8 bases between. Germline loops: CDR1 GTSNPN, CDR2 SVGIG (reference sequence). CDR3 protein: CAWSQDSSGNTIYF. For the CDR3, the DNA is TGTGCCTGGAGTCAGGACAGCTCTGGAAACACCATATATTTT.

This rearrangement joins TRBV27 to TRBJ2-1; D might be TRBD1 (5 bases). This CDR3 is built from 14 residues. From germline, CDR1 is MNHEY and CDR2 SMNVEV (reference sequence). With 1 base removed from V and 9 bases from J, the gap between germline ends came to 13 bases. As DNA, the CDR3 is TGTGCCAGCAGTTTATTGGCAGGGTCGGGTGAGCAGTTCTTC. This encodes CASSLLAGSGEQFF.

V is TRBV11-3 and J is TRBJ2-7, with a possible D match to TRBD1 (5 bases). Germline assignment: CDR1 SGHNT and CDR2 YENEEA. Trimming pared 5 bases from V and 0 bases from J, leaving 8 bases between. The CDR3 contains 13 residues. Here the CDR3 reads CASSDRSSYEQYF. The CDR3 nucleotides are TGTGCCAGCAGCGACAGAAGCTCCTACGAGCAGTACTTC.

Turning to this clone: Distinct nucleotide sequences in the sample also encode this CDR3. The chain is built from TRBV2 and TRBJ1-5, with no clear D. Germline V CDR1 and CDR2: SNHLY, FYNNEI. The CDR3 has 14 residues. Trimming took off 4 bases at V and 1 base at J, with 8 bases between the two ends. CDR3 loop: CASSGGGSNQPQHF. The CDR3 DNA reads as TGTGCCAGCAGTGGAGGTGGCAGCAATCAGCCCCAGCATTTT.